This T cell receptor beta chain derives from a study of blood T cell repertoires in COVID-19. Whole-study context: COVID-19 samples from acute and convalescent phases originated in the United States, Italy and Spain.

Source study methods: Quantification of nucleated cells was approximated via reference gene primer amplification. TCRdb keeps only in-frame clones here, not all; method: immunoSEQ multiplex PCR. The DNA gave D and trimming, while V, J and clone size come from that table. The top ten hold around 25% of the sample, which has 25,000 to 35,000 clones, 85% seen once. Trimming left V 6 bases short and J 3 bases short, with 8 bases between. Germline CDR1 and CDR2: KGHDR and SFDVKD. The CDR3 spans 13 residues. This chain uses TRBV24-1 with TRBJ1-5; no definite D call. The clonotype comes from a human donor in a cohort sampled during active COVID-19. Sequenced: peripheral blood. The CDR3 DNA reads TGTGCCACCAGTTACCAGATCAATCAGCCCCAGCATTTT. Its translation: CATSYQINQPQHF.